The TCR beta chain described here comes from a study of beta chain features in type 1 diabetes. Study observations and caveats: Moderately but significantly shorter TCRB CDR3s were found in Type 1 diabetes patients in all four CD4+ subsets.

What was sequenced were expressed TCRB transcripts, since all of the isolated RNA had been reverse transcribed. Measured with immunoSEQ multiplex PCR; TCRdb has only the in-frame clones, and not every one. The data show 200,000 to 300,000 clones, roughly 22% seen once. There are 15 residues in the CDR3. J was trimmed by 4 bases and V by 4 bases; bases with no gene match: 4. Germline V CDR1 and CDR2: SGHDT, YYEEEE. Comments on this clone: Its antigen remains unknown. This specimen includes other DNA sequences encoding the same CDR3.

The chain links TRBV5-6 to TRBJ1-5, with TRBD1 identical over 11 bases. The TCR sequence derives from a woman aged 40 to 50 with type 1 diabetes. Sequences were obtained from naive CD4+ T cells from blood. In DNA form, the CDR3 reads TGTGCCAGCAGCGCCGGGACAGGGGGGAATCAGCCCCAGCATTTT. Its protein product is CASSAGTGGNQPQHF. Looking up the rest from reference TRBV5-6 and TRBJ1-5 gives the full variable domain: DAGVTQSPTHLIKTRGQQVTLRCSPKSGHDTVSWYQQALGQGPQFIFQYYEEEERQRGNFPDRFSGHQFPNYSSELNVNALLLGDSALYLCASSAGTGGNQPQHFGDGTRLSIL.